The present T cell receptor beta chain was sequenced within a study of shared clonotypes between healthy human individuals. Whole-study results and caveats: Against clonotypes common to all four donors, non-shared ones had lower generation probabilities.

Replicate PCRs for sorted subsets used roughly 200 ng DNA; this equaled about 30,000 T cell genomes. Profiling relied on immunoSEQ multiplex PCR, and the TCRdb table lists in-frame clones only, not all of them. This sample yields under 2.5 million clones, of which about 90% are seen a single time; around 0.38% belongs to the top ten. CDR3 size: 16 residues. Germline V CDR1 and CDR2: SGHTA, FQGNSA. J lost 6 bases, V lost 3 bases, and 8 bases had no gene match. Notes on this clone: Its target is not known.

The chain combines TRBV7-2 with TRBJ1-3, with 10 nucleotides matching TRBD1. This clonotype was obtained from a man between 18 and 29 years old in good health. Some clones in this sample may be carry-over from other donors' samples. Sample: naive CD4+ T cells from PBMCs. Subset of the sample: CD45RA+ positively selected. The CDR3 DNA sequence: TGTGCCAGCAGCTTGGGATCGGGACAGGGGCTAAACACCATATATTTT. Translated: CASSLGSGQGLNTIYF.